The sequence of this T cell receptor beta chain was determined in a study of identical twins. Trimming left V 11 bases short and J 2 bases short, with 13 bases between. Germline values: CDR1 LNHDA, CDR2 SQIVND (reference sequence). This CDR3 is 13 amino acids long. Template switching added a universal primer binding site, and final cDNA carried unique molecular identifiers. A single record per CDR3 protein comes from TCRdb applying MiXCR to the 5' RACE reads. This table has nearly 250,000 distinct CDR3 sequences, roughly 7% appearing once. Findings and limits, study-wide: Zero-insertion findings could be partly confounded by invariant cells (MAIT and iNKT cells).

No donor was unhealthy or non-Caucasian. This clonotype was counted a few times. The antigen is undetermined. The data also belong to a second study, concerning yellow fever vaccine responses in identical twins. That source notes: The T cell response to vaccination in identical twins was reportedly partly convergent and partly personalized.

The sequence came from a woman aged 18-29 years in good health. Input material: memory (CD45RO+) T cells sorted from blood. The chain links TRBV19 to TRBJ1-5; the D is unclear. For the CDR3, the DNA is TGTGCCTGTTCGCGGCAGGGCAATCAGCCCCAGCATTTT. Amino acids: CACSRQGNQPQHF.